This T cell receptor beta chain was identified during a study of cytomegalovirus exposure and HLA in healthy donors. Findings of the study overall: Cytomegalovirus-associated TCR beta chains were listed, numbering some 180. Likely technical artifact: a cluster of highly shared sequence variants.

Those who donated were healthy bone marrow donors. Each donor was nominally healthy when sampled (though unrecorded immune exposures were likely). Primers: 60 Vbeta forward and 13 Jbeta reverse. The assay was immunoSEQ multiplex PCR, and TCRdb's table has in-frame clones only and misses some. The sample carries approximately 200,000 clones, under 80% recorded once. To note about this clone: No antigen is known for it.

The V gene lost 1 base and the J gene lost 4 bases, with 19 bases spanning the gap. Germline V gives CDR1 SQVTM, CDR2 ANQGSEA. The CDR3 consists of 16 residues. The J gene is TRBJ2-5, the V gene TRBV29-1; possibly TRBD2 for D (5 bases). The source material was PBMCs. This sequence was found in a man aged 30 to 45 in good health and CMV-seropositive. This CDR3 reads CSVEVGGMIVRETQYF. CDR3 sequence (DNA): TGCAGCGTTGAAGTCGGAGGCATGATCGTCCGAGAGACCCAGTACTTC.